This TCR beta chain derives from a study of tumor and adjacent non-tumor tissue in lung cancer. As for the study in general: Aged about 31 to 80 years, patients included more than nine men and a few women with stage I to III disease. Study-wide results and caveats: Tumor repertoires had a smaller top 100 clone share than normal lung.

Notes on this clonotype: Antigen specificity is unknown.

CDR3 length: 14 amino acids. Trimming took off 3 bases at V and 12 bases at J, with 20 bases between the two ends. This sample's RNA came from whole unsorted tissue. Distant lung tissue was collected more than 3 cm away from the tumor edge. Three rounds of nested PCR, following a modified ARM-PCR protocol, produced the TCRbeta library. TCRdb ran MiXCR on the multiplex PCR reads and lists one entry per CDR3 protein. In the table there are about 98,000 distinct CDR3 sequences, roughly 78% of which are singletons. This clonotype originated in a man aged 60 to 75 with small cell lung cancer. Sequenced material: distant non-tumor lung tissue. The gene calls are TRBV12-3 or TRBV12-4 and TRBJ2-5, with a tentative D call TRBD1 (5 bases). The CDR3 spells CASSFSAGLETEYF. The CDR3 coding sequence is TGTGCCAGCAGTTTTTCCGCAGGTTTAGAGACAGAGTACTTC.